This TCR beta chain comes out of a study of OX40 agonist ivuxolimab in advanced cancers. Study details: Dose-escalation patients had hepatocellular carcinoma, melanoma, renal cell or head and neck cancer.

CDR1 is SGHRS, CDR2 YFSETQ, per germline. V was clipped by 0 bases and J by 2 bases; unmatched bases: 3. CDR3 length: 17 residues. Details on this clone: Its antigen is unidentified.

The study, taken as a whole, reports: Also showing low normalized T-cell clonal expansion were some of the nonresponders.

Systemic immunosuppression or autoimmune disease history was grounds to exclude patients. Produced via immunoSEQ multiplex PCR; TCRdb's table is partial and in-frame only. The table records about 80,000 clones, about 90% of them present only once. The receptor's source is an adult with an advanced solid tumor such as melanoma, head and neck, liver or kidney cancer. The chain combines TRBV5-1 with TRBJ2-3; 13 bases agree with TRBD2. Sequenced material: CD4+ or CD8+ T cells sorted from blood, taken in a trial of the OX40 agonist ivuxolimab. CDR3 sequence: CASSLGLAGGPTDTQYF. The CDR3, as DNA: TGCGCCAGCAGCTTGGGACTAGCGGGAGGCCCCACAGATACGCAGTATTTT.